In its sample, the clone carrying this T cell receptor beta chain was seen many times. These data originate in a study of read filtering for tumor transcriptome and immune sequencing. From approximately 430 ng of RNA, a library with molecular barcoded alpha/delta and beta/gamma adaptors was made. TCRdb fed the reads into MiXCR, producing one record per CDR3 protein. The table shows over 90,000 distinct CDR3 sequences, with 20% to 25% occurring only once. Germline CDR1 and CDR2: ENHRY and SYGVKD. Trimming took 0 bases from V and 1 from J, leaving 12 bases between them. This CDR3 has 16 residues. This chain connects TRBV10-3 to TRBJ1-1; unclear D gene. This TCR came from a donor aged 40 or over with multiple myeloma. Input material: a population of CD138-negative cells sorted from bone marrow. The chain's CDR3 is CAISESIQSTNTEAFF. The CDR3 DNA is TGTGCCATCAGTGAGTCGATACAGTCAACGAACACTGAAGCTTTCTTT.